A single sample gave rise to the 21 T cell receptor beta chains below, sequenced in a study of T-cell memory formation after mild COVID-19. TCRdb reprocessed the 5' RACE reads with MiXCR, giving one entry per CDR3 protein. The sample shows around 120,000 distinct CDR3 sequences, 15% to 20% of them seen only once. Sequenced: PBMCs or a T cell subset sorted from them (not recorded which). The receptors stem from an adult woman who had mild COVID-19 (a few samples of this study predate the infection). Cell type and time point are not known.

The rearrangement joins TRBV6-5 to TRBJ1-1; D might be TRBD1 (5 bases). Trimming pared 5 bases from V and 0 bases from J, leaving 10 bases between. Germline-derived CDR1 and CDR2 are MNHEY and SVGAGI. CDR3 length: 14 amino acids. The CDR3 DNA reads as TGTGCCAGCAGTCACGACAGTGTGAACACTGAAGCTTTCTTT. It codes for CASSHDSVNTEAFF.

The rearrangement uses TRBV3-1 and TRBJ1-5; no clear D gene. Germline V gene lookup returns CDR1 LGHDT and CDR2 YNNKEL (reference sequence). V was shortened by 1 base and J by 4 bases, with 8 bases between the two germline ends. The CDR3 contains 14 residues. DNA for the CDR3: TGTGCCAGCAGCCAAGTGAAGTGGAATCAGCCCCAGCATTTT. Its translation is CASSQVKWNQPQHF. The entire variable domain, with the rest obtained from reference TRBV3-1 and TRBJ1-5, is as follows: DTAVSQTPKYLVTQMGNDKSIKCEQNLGHDTMYWYKQDSKKFLKIMFSYNNKELIINETVPNRFSPKSPDKAHLNLHINSLELGDSAVYFCASSQVKWNQPQHFGDGTRLSIL.

This sequence joins TRBV7-8 and TRBJ1-1; D gene ambiguous. The germline CDR1 and CDR2 sequences are SGHVS and FQNEAQ. The CDR3 loop spans 14 amino acids. V lost 3 bases, J lost 0 bases, and 8 bases lay in between. The DNA of the CDR3 is TGTGCCAGCAGCTTCCAGCTCATGAACACTGAAGCTTTCTTT. This sequence encodes CASSFQLMNTEAFF.

This clonotype was seen a handful of times. V is TRBV5-1 and J is TRBJ2-3; 8 nucleotides agree with TRBD1. The V gene end was trimmed by 4 bases and the J gene end by 8 bases; junction bases not matched to a gene: 9. Germline loops: CDR1 SGHRS, CDR2 YFSETQ. This CDR3 has 14 amino acids. CDR3 nucleotide sequence: TGCGCCAGCAGCGAGGGACAGGCGGCAGGTACGCAGTATTTT. Translated: CASSEGQAAGTQYF.

The CDR3 protein is CSVGKGLAGGRETQYF. In nucleotides, the CDR3 is TGCAGCGTGGGAAAGGGACTAGCGGGAGGTCGAGAGACCCAGTACTTC. The chain combines TRBV29-1 with TRBJ2-5; 15 bases are a match to TRBD2. Germline CDR1 reads SQVTM; CDR2 reads ANQGSEA. V dropped 6 bases and J dropped 4; count of bases not matched to a gene: 9. This CDR3 comprises 16 residues.

This clonotype was seen only a few times. The V gene is TRBV6-1, the J gene TRBJ1-2; possibly TRBD1 for D (5 bases). CDR3 length equals 14 residues. The V end lost 2 bases, the J end lost 2 bases, and 9 bases lay between the germline ends. Germline V CDR1 and CDR2: MNHNS, SASEGT. This CDR3 is CASSEWAGNYGYTF. Here the CDR3 DNA reads TGTGCCAGCAGTGAATGGGCAGGGAACTATGGCTACACCTTC.

This clonotype was picked up a small number of times. The gene calls are TRBV12-3 or TRBV12-4 and TRBJ2-5, with 7 bases that match TRBD1. This CDR3 spans 13 amino acids. With V trimmed by 6 bases and J by 7 bases, 8 bases remained unmatched. CDR3 DNA: TGTGCCAGCAGCCTGGGACAGACCATGACCCAGTACTTC. Translation gives CASSLGQTMTQYF.

The chain has TRBV6-6 and TRBJ2-1; 9 bases match TRBD1. CDR1 and CDR2 (germline): MNHNY, SVGAGI (reference sequence). The CDR3 runs to 13 residues. After removal of 6 bases from V and 9 bases from J, the junction contained 6 bases not matched to a gene. The CDR3 is CASRQQGAGEQFF. CDR3 bases: TGTGCCAGCAGGCAACAGGGGGCGGGTGAGCAGTTCTTC.

Many counts were recorded for this clonotype. The chain combines TRBV7-8 with TRBJ2-5; 13 positions agree with TRBD2. CDR1 and CDR2 (germline): SGHVS, FQNEAQ. Trimming cost V 3 bases and J 6 bases; bases outside gene matches: 4. The length of the CDR3 is 15 residues. CDR3 sequence (DNA): TGTGCCAGCAGCTTGACCGGGACTAGCGGGAAGACCCAGTACTTC. Its translation: CASSLTGTSGKTQYF.

The table lists this clonotype with many counts. This rearrangement joins TRBV9 to TRBJ2-2, with unresolved D. Trimming stripped 1 base from V and 2 bases from J, with 0 bases between. The germline V gene has CDR1 SGDLS and CDR2 YYNGEE. The CDR3 runs to 12 residues. The CDR3 reads CASSVNTGELFF. Here the CDR3 DNA reads TGTGCCAGCAGCGTAAACACCGGGGAGCTGTTTTTT.

The rearrangement uses TRBV25-1 and TRBJ2-4, with 7 bases fitting TRBD1. V lost 4 bases to trimming and J lost 4 bases; unmatched junction nucleotides: 7. Per the germline V gene, CDR1 is MGHDK and CDR2 is SYGVNS. The CDR3 has 15 amino acids. CDR3 in DNA: TGTGCCAGCAGTGGCCGCCTGGGACAGAAAAACATTCAGTACTTC. Translating gives CASSGRLGQKNIQYF. The full variable domain, rest sourced from reference TRBV25-1 and TRBJ2-4, is EADIYQTPRYLVIGTGKKITLECSQTMGHDKMYWYQQDPGMELHLIHYSYGVNSTEKGDLSSESTVSRIRTEHFPLTLESARPSHTSQYLCASSGRLGQKNIQYFGAGTRLSVL.

The chain joins TRBV11-3 to TRBJ2-3; D may be TRBD1 (5 bases). Germline V gives CDR1 SGHNT, CDR2 YENEEA. V lost 5 bases and J 4 bases, leaving 13 bases between the germline ends. This CDR3 is 14 amino acids long. The chain's CDR3 is CASSRDQGSDTQYF. The CDR3 coding sequence is TGTGCCAGCAGCCGCGACCAGGGTTCAGATACGCAGTATTTT.

This clonotype was seen more than once but under ten times. This rearrangement joins TRBV9 to TRBJ2-3; D not resolved. Germline V CDR1 and CDR2: SGDLS, YYNGEE. The ends were cut back, 2 bases at V and 6 bases at J, with 10 bases in the middle. The CDR3 runs to 13 residues. The CDR3 nucleotides are TGTGCCAGCAGCGTTAAGAGTTTTGATACGCAGTATTTT. Amino acid sequence: CASSVKSFDTQYF.

This clonotype was observed at least ten times. The chain carries TRBV10-3 and TRBJ2-7; D assignment may be TRBD1 or TRBD2 (5 bases each). The CDR3 contains 14 residues. The ends were cut back, 10 bases at V and 0 bases at J, with 16 bases in the middle. Germline CDR1 reads ENHRY; CDR2 reads SYGVKD. The CDR3 reads CATLGTLSSYEQYF. The CDR3, as DNA: TGTGCCACCCTTGGGACGTTGAGCTCCTACGAGCAGTACTTC.

The chain is built from TRBV5-1 and TRBJ2-5, with D perhaps matching TRBD1 (6 bases). The CDR3 has 14 amino acids. Trimming took 4 bases from V and 5 from J, leaving 15 bases between them. Germline CDR1 is SGHRS and CDR2 is YFSETQ. The CDR3 sequence: CASSHRESLETQYF. For the CDR3, the DNA is TGCGCCAGCAGCCACAGGGAGAGTTTGGAGACCCAGTACTTC.

This clonotype turned up a few times. This chain connects TRBV7-3 to TRBJ1-6; D is unresolved. Germline lookup yields CDR1 SGHTA and CDR2 FQGTGA. The CDR3 sequence is 15 residues long. V was clipped by 2 bases and J by 8 bases, with 13 bases between them. In nucleotides, the CDR3 is TGTGCCAGCAGCTTATTACCGGGCCGGGATTCACCCCTCCACTTT. Protein sequence: CASSLLPGRDSPLHF.

The gene calls are TRBV2 and TRBJ1-5; D unresolved. The CDR3 has 14 residues. V shed 4 bases and J shed 4 bases, with 11 bases lying between them. The germline V gene has CDR1 SNHLY and CDR2 FYNNEI. The DNA for the CDR3 is TGTGCCAGCAGTGGCGGGCCGGCGAATCAGCCCCAGCATTTT. It encodes CASSGGPANQPQHF.

This clonotype was detected ten times or more. V and J are TRBV7-9 and TRBJ2-5, with 11 bases aligning to TRBD2. Trimming at V came to 5 bases and at J to 0 bases, leaving 5 bases not matched to a gene. CDR3 length equals 16 residues. CDR1 and CDR2 from the germline V gene are SEHNR and FQNEAQ (reference sequence). This chain's CDR3 is CASSLPSGRYQETQYF. The CDR3 nucleotides read TGTGCCAGCAGCCTCCCTAGCGGGAGGTACCAAGAGACCCAGTACTTC.

Only a few counts were recorded for this clonotype. V usage is TRBV30 and J usage is TRBJ2-2, with TRBD1 identical over 7 bases. The V gene end was trimmed by 3 bases and the J gene end by 6 bases; junction bases not matched to a gene: 4. The CDR3 runs 13 residues. CDR1 GTSNPN and CDR2 SVGIG come from the germline V gene (reference sequence). The CDR3 spells CAWSPTGSGELFF. The CDR3 bases are TGTGCCTGGAGCCCGACAGGGTCCGGGGAGCTGTTTTTT.

The chain couples TRBV2 to TRBJ2-5, with TRBD1 matching 7 bases. The CDR3 has 12 amino acids. CDR1 is SNHLY, CDR2 FYNNEI, per germline. Germline trimming cut 7 bases from V and 8 bases from J; bases unmatched to any gene: 7. In DNA form, the CDR3 reads TGTGCCAGCACCGGGACAGCCAGAACCCAGTACTTC. Translated, it gives CASTGTARTQYF.

The chain recombines TRBV9 with TRBJ2-5, with 8 positions matching TRBD2. The J segment lost 2 bases and the V segment lost 0 bases, leaving 6 bases of the junction unmatched. CDR3 length: 16 amino acids. CDR1 SGDLS and CDR2 YYNGEE come from the germline V gene. The CDR3 sequence: CASSVGGSGDQETQYF. As DNA, the CDR3 is TGTGCCAGCAGCGTAGGGGGTAGCGGGGATCAAGAGACCCAGTACTTC.